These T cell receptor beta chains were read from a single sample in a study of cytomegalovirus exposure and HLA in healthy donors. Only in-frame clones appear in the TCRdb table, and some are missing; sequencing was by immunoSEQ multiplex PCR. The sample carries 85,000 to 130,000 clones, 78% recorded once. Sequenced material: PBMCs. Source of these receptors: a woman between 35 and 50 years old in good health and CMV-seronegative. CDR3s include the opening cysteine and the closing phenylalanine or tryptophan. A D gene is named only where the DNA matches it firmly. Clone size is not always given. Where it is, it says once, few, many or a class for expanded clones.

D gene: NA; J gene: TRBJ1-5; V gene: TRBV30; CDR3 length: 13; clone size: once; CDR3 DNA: TGTGCCTGGAGTGTACAAAGCAATCAGCCCCAGCATTTT; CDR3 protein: CAWSVQSNQPQHF
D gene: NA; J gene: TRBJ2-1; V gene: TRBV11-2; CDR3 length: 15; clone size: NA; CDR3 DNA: TGTGCCAGCAGCCCCGTGGGGCTTCAAAACAATGAGCAGTTCTTC; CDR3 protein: CASSPVGLQNNEQFF
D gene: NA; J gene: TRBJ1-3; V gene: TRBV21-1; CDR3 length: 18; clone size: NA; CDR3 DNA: TGTGCCAGCATCCTAACTTTAACCCCAATTGTCTCTGGAAACACCATATATTTT; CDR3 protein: CASILTLTPIVSGNTIYF
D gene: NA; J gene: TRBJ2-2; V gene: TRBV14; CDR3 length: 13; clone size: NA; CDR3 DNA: TGTGCCAGCGGGACTTTTCACACCGGGGAGCTGTTTTTT; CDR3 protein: CASGTFHTGELFF
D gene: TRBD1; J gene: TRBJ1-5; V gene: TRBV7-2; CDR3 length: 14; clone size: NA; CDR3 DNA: TGTGCCAGCAGCCCAACAGGGGGCGGTCAGCCCCAGCATTTT; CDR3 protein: CASSPTGGGQPQHF
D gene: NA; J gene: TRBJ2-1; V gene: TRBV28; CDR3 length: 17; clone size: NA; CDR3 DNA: TGTGCCAGCAGCCCCGCCTACGAGGGTATGGGCTACAATGAGCAGTTCTTC; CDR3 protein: CASSPAYEGMGYNEQFF
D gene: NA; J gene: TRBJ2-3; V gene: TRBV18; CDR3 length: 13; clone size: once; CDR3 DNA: TGTGCCAGCTCACCAGAGCTTGCAGATACGCAGTATTTT; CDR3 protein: CASSPELADTQYF
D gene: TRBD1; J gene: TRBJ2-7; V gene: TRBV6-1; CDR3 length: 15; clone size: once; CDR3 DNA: TGTGCCAGCAAGACACTAAAACAGGGGGCCTACGAGCAGTACTTC; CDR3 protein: CASKTLKQGAYEQYF
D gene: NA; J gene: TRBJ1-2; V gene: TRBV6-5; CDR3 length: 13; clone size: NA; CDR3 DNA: TGTGCCAGCAAGACCCCATTGGAGTATGGCTACACCTTC; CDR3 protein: CASKTPLEYGYTF
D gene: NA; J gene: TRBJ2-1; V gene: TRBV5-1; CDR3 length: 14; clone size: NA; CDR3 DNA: TGCGCCAGCAGCTTAGGACAGATCTACAATGAGCAGTTCTTC; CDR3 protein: CASSLGQIYNEQFF
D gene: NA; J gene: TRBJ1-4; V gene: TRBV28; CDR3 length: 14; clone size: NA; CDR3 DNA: TGTGCCAGCAGTCTTCCCCCAACTAATGAAAAACTGTTTTTT; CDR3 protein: CASSLPPTNEKLFF
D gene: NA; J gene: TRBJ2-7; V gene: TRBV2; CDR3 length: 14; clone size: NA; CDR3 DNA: TGTGCCAGCAGCGTTGGACTACAACTATACGAGCAGTACTTC; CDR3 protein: CASSVGLQLYEQYF
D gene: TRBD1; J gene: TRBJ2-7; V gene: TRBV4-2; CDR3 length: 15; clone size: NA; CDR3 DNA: TGTGCCAGCAGCCATTCACAGGGGGCTGCGTACGAGCAGTACTTC; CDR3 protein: CASSHSQGAAYEQYF
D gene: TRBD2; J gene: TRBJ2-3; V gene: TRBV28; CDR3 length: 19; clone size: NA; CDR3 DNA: TGTGCCAGCAGTCGTCCATTACGGAACGAGCGGGAGTCCCCAGATACGCAGTATTTT; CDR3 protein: CASSRPLRNERESPDTQYF
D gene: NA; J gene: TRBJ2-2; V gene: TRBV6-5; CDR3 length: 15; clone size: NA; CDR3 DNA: TGTGCCAGCAGTCCAACGGGACACGACACCGGGGAGCTGTTTTTT; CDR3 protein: CASSPTGHDTGELFF
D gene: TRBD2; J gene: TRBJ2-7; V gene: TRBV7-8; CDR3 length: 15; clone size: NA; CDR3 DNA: TGTGCCAGCAGCATATCTAGCGGGAGAACCAACGAGCAGTACTTC; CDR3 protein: CASSISSGRTNEQYF
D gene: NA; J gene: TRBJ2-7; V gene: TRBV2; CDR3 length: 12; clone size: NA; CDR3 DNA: TGTGCCAGCAGTGACACTCTTGGCGAGCAGTACTTC; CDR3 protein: CASSDTLGEQYF
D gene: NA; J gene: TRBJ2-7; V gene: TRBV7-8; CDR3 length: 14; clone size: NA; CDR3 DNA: TGTGCCAGCACCCCTGACGGGGAAGATTACGAGCAGTACTTC; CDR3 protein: CASTPDGEDYEQYF
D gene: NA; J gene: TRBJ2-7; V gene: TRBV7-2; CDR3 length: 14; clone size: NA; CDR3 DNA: TGTGCCAGCAGCTTAATCGGGGTCCGCTACGAGCAGTACTTC; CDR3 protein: CASSLIGVRYEQYF
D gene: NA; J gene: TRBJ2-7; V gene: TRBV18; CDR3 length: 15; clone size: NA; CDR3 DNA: TGTGCCAGCTCCCCCGGCGGGGCCGGGAGCTACGAGCAGTACTTC; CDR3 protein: CASSPGGAGSYEQYF
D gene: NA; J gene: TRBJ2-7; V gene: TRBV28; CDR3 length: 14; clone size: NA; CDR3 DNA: TGTGCCAGCTCAGGGCCTCCGAGGCCCTACGAGCAGTACTTC; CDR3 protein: CASSGPPRPYEQYF
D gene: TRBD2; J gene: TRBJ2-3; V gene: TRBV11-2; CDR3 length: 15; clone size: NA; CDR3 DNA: TGTGCCAGCAGCTCAGGACTAGCGAGCACAGATACGCAGTATTTT; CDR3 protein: CASSSGLASTDTQYF
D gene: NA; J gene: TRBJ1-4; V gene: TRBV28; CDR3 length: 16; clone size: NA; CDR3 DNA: TGTGCCAGCAGTTTAGGCGGGCTGTTGACTAATGAAAAACTGTTTTTT; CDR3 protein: CASSLGGLLTNEKLFF
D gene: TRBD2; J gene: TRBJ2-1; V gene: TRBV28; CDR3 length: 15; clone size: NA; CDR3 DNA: TGTGCCAGCAGTTTAGTTGGCGGGAGGAAGGATGAGCAGTTCTTC; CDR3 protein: CASSLVGGRKDEQFF
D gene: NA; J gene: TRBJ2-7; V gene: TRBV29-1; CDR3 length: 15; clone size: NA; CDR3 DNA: TGCAGCGTTGCAGTAGGACAGCCACCGGCGGATGAGCAGTACTTC; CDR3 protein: CSVAVGQPPADEQYF
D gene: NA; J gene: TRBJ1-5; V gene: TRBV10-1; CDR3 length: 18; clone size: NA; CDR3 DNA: TGCGCCATCCATTCGGCAGGCGGGAGTTTGCTTAGCAATCAGCCCCAGCATTTT; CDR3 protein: CAIHSAGGSLLSNQPQHF
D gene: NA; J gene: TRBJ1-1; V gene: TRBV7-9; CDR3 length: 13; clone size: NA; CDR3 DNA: TGTGCCAGCAGCTGGGGGATGGGGAGGAGCACTTTCTTT; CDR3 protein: CASSWGMGRSTFF
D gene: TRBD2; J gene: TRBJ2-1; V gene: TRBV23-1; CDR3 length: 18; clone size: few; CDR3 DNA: TGCGCCAGCAGTCAATCGGGAGGGACTAGCGGAAGATACAATGAGCAGTTCTTC; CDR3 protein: CASSQSGGTSGRYNEQFF
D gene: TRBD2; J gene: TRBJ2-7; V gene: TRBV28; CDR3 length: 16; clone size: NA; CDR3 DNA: TGTGCCAGCAGGGCCGGGCGGGAGCATTACTCCGACGAGCAGTACTTC; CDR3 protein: CASRAGREHYSDEQYF
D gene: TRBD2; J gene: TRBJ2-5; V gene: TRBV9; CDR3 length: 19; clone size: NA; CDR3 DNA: TGTGCCAGCACCCGTAGCGCACTAGCGGGAGGATGGGTCCCAGAGACCCAGTACTTC; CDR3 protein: CASTRSALAGGWVPETQYF
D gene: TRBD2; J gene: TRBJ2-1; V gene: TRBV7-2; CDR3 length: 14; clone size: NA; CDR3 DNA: TGTGCCAGCAGCTCACTAGCGGGAGTAGGCGAGCAGTTCTTC; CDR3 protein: CASSSLAGVGEQFF
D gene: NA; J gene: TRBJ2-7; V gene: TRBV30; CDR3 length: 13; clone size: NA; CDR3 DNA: TGTGCCTGGAGTGTCTCCGGGGGCTACGAGCAGTACTTC; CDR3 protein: CAWSVSGGYEQYF
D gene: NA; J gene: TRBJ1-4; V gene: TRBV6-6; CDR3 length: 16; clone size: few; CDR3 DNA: TGTGCCAGCAGTCCCCTAGGAGGGGCTGTTAATGAAAAACTGTTTTTT; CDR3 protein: CASSPLGGAVNEKLFF
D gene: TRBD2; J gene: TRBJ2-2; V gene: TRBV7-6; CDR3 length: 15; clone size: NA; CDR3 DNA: TGTGCCAGCAGCTCCAGACTAGCGGGGACCGGGGAGCTGTTTTTT; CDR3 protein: CASSSRLAGTGELFF
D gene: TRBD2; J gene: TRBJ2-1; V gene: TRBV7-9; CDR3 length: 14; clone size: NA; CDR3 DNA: TGTGCCAGCAGCCCGCCAGCGGGACTGAATGAGCAGTTCTTC; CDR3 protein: CASSPPAGLNEQFF
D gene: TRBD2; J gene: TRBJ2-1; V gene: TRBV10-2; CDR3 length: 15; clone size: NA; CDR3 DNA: TGCGCCAGCAGGCGGACTAGCGGGAGGATGAATGAGCAGTTCTTC; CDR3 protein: CASRRTSGRMNEQFF